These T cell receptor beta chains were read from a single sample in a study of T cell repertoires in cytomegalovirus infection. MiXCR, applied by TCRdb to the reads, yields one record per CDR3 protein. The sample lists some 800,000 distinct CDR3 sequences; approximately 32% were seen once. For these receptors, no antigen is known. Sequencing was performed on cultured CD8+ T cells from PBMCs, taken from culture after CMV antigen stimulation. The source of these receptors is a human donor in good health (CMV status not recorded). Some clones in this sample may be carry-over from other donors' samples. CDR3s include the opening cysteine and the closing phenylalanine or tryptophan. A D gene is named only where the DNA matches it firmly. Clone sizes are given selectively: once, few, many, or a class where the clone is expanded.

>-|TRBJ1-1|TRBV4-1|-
TGCGCCAGCAGCCAAGCGGAGGCGTCGAACACTGAAGCTTTCTTT
CASSQAEASNTEAFF
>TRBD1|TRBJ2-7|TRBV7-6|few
TGTGCCAGCAGCTCGAGAGGACAGGCCAGCTCCTACGAGCAGTACTTC
CASSSRGQASSYEQYF
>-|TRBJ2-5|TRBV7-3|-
TGTGCCAGCAAACTGATGGGTAACCAAGAGACCCAGTACTTC
CASKLMGNQETQYF
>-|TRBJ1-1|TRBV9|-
TGTGCCAGCAGCGTCCCTAGTGGGGTGAACACTGAAGCTTTCTTT
CASSVPSGVNTEAFF
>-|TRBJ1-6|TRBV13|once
TGTGCCAGCAACTCCCGGGACACATACTATAATTCACCCCTCCACTTT
CASNSRDTYYNSPLHF
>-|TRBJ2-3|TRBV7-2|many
TGTGCCAGCAGCCAAAGGGCAGATAGCACAGATACGCAGTATTTT
CASSQRADSTDTQYF
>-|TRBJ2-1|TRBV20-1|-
TGCAGTGCCGAGATGGCTCCCTACAATGAGCAGTTCTTC
CSAEMAPYNEQFF
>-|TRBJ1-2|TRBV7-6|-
TGTGCCAGCAGCCCCTCCGTGGCGGGCTATGGCTACACCTTC
CASSPSVAGYGYTF
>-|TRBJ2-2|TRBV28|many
TGTGCCAGCAGTATAGGGACAGCGGGAAAGGACGGGGAGCTGTTTTTT
CASSIGTAGKDGELFF
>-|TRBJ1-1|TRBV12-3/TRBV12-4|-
TGTGCCAGCAGACTTGAATTGGGAGGGTCAGGTGAAGCTTTCTTT
CASRLELGGSGEAFF
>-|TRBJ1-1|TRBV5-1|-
TGCGCCAGCAGAAGAAGGACGAACACTGAAGCTTTCTTT
CASRRRTNTEAFF
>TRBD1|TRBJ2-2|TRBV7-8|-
TGTGCCAGCAGCTTACCCAGGGGGCTAGACACCGGGGAGCTGTTTTTT
CASSLPRGLDTGELFF
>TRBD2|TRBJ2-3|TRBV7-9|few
TGTGCCAGCAGCCCCCCAGCGGGGGCAGATACGCAGTATTTT
CASSPPAGADTQYF
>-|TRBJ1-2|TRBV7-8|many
TGTGCCAGCAGCTTCGGGGGAATGTATGGCTACACCTTC
CASSFGGMYGYTF
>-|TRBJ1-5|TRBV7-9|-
TGTGCCAGCAGCTCGACGGATGGACAAGATAGCAATCAGCCCCAGCATTTT
CASSSTDGQDSNQPQHF
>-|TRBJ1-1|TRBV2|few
TGTGCCAGCAAGAGGGGGGACATCGGAGGGACTGAAGCTTTCTTT
CASKRGDIGGTEAFF
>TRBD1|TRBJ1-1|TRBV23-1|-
TGCGCCAGCAGTCAAGATCTTTCAGGGGGAAATAAAGCTTTCTTT
CASSQDLSGGNKAFF
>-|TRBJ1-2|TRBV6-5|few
TGTGCCAGCAGTTACACCCTCGACAGCGCTAACTATGGCTACACCTTC
CASSYTLDSANYGYTF
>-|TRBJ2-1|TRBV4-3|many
TGCGCCAGCAGCCAAGAAAATGGGAATGAGCAGTTCTTC
CASSQENGNEQFF
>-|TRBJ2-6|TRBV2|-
TGTGCCAGCAGTGAAGCGCGGGGCTCTGGGGCCAACGTCCTGACTTTC
CASSEARGSGANVLTF
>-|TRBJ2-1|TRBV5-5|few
TGTGCCAGCAGCGCGAATAGCGAAGAAAATGAGCAGTTCTTC
CASSANSEENEQFF
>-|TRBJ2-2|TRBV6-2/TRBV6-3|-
TGTGCCAGCAGTTCTAACAGGGACTTAACCTGGGGAGACACCGGGGAGCTGTTTTTT
CASSSNRDLTWGDTGELFF
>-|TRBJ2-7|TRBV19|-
TGTGCCAGTAGTATCGCGAGCAGCTCCTACGAGCAGTACTTC
CASSIASSSYEQYF
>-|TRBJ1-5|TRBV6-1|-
TGTGCCAGCAGCCTCCGACTTCCCGAACCCCAGCATTTT
CASSLRLPEPQHF
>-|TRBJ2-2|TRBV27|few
TGTGCCACCTCCGCGGTCGGGGAGCTGTTTTTT
CATSAVGELFF
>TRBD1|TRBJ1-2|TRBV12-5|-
TGTGCTAGTGGTTTCTTTTTTCGGACAGGGGGCAGAGGTGGCTACACCTTC
CASGFFFRTGGRGGYTF
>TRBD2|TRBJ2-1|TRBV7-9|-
TGTGCCAGCAGCGGACTAGCGGGGGGGCGGGGCTACAATGAGCAGATCTTC
CASSGLAGGRGYNEQIF
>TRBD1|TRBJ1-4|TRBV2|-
TGTGCCAGCCGAGGACTTACCGGGACAGGGGAAAAACTGTTTTTT
CASRGLTGTGEKLFF
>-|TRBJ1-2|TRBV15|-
TGTGCCACCAGCAGAGTTTCCGGGACACCAACTAACTATGGCTACACCTTC
CATSRVSGTPTNYGYTF
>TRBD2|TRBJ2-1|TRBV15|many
TGTGCCACCAGCAGAGATGGGGGGGGCTACAATGAGCAGTTCTTC
CATSRDGGGYNEQFF
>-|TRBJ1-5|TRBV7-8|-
TGTGCCAGCAGCCAAAATCAGGGTCAGCCCCAGCATTTT
CASSQNQGQPQHF
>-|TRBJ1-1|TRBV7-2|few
TGTGCCGGTACGCCGGGGCCCTACACTGAAGCTTTCTTT
CAGTPGPYTEAFF
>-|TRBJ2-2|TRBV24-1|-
TGTGCCACTCAAGGGGGCACCGGGGAGCTGTTTTTT
CATQGGTGELFF
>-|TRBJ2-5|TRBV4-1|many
TGCGCCAGCAGCCAAGATCTAGGAACAGCCCAAGAGACCCAGTACTTC
CASSQDLGTAQETQYF
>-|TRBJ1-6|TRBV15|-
TGTGCCACCAGCAGAGATCGACCTTATAATTCACCCCTCCACTTT
CATSRDRPYNSPLHF
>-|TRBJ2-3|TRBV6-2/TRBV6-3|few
TGTGCCAGCAGTGCCGGGACGAAATCCACAGATACGCAGTATTTT
CASSAGTKSTDTQYF
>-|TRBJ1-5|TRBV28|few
TGTGCCAGCAGTTTACGGATTGAGGATCAGCCCCAGCATTTT
CASSLRIEDQPQHF
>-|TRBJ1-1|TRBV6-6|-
TGTGCCAGCACCCCTGGGCCGAACACTGAAGCTTTCTTT
CASTPGPNTEAFF
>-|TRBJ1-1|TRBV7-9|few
TGTGCCAGCAGCGGTACCGGGTGGATGAACACTGAAGCTTTCTTT
CASSGTGWMNTEAFF
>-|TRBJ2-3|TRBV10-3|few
TGTGCCAGCTTGCCGGGGCCATACGGCTTAGATACGCAGTATTTT
CASLPGPYGLDTQYF
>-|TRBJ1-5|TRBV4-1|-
TGCGCCAGCAGCCCGAAAAACAATCAGCCCCAGCATTTT
CASSPKNNQPQHF
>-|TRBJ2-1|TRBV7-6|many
TGTGCCAGCAGCCAACGGGCGGGATCCTACAATGAGCAGTTCTTC
CASSQRAGSYNEQFF
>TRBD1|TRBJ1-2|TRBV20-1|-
TGCAGTGCCGAGGACAGGGTTAACTATGGCTACACCTTC
CSAEDRVNYGYTF
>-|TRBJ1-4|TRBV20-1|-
TGCAGTGCTAGGATACTTGAAAAACTGTTTTTT
CSARILEKLFF
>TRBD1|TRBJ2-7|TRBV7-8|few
TGTGCCAGCAGCGCGAGCGGGACAGGGCGTTACGAGCAGTACTTC
CASSASGTGRYEQYF
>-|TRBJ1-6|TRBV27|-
TGTGCCAGCAGTTTACCGTTCTCCTATAATTCACCCCTCCACTTT
CASSLPFSYNSPLHF
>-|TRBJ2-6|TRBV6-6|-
TGTGCCAGCAGTTTCGCGCGGGGACTCCGGGTCTCTGGGGCCAACGTCCTGACTTTC
CASSFARGLRVSGANVLTF
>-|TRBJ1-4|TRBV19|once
TGTGCCAGTAGTATTGTAACAGCAACTAATGAAAAACTGTTTTTT
CASSIVTATNEKLFF
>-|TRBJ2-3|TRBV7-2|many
TGTGCCAGCAGCCCACCCCGGGGGATCACTAGCACAGATACGCAGTATTTT
CASSPPRGITSTDTQYF
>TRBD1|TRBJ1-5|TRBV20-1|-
TGCAGTGCTTCCGACAGGGGCGAATGGGTAAATCAGCCCCAGCATTTT
CSASDRGEWVNQPQHF
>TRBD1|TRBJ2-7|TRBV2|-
TGTGCCAGAGGAAAGGGACAGCCCTACGAGCAGTACTTC
CARGKGQPYEQYF
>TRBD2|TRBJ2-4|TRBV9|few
TGTGCCAGCAGCGTAGAAGGTAGCGGGGGGGCCTGGACCAAAAACATTCAGTACTTC
CASSVEGSGGAWTKNIQYF
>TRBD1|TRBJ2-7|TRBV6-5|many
TGTGCCAGCACCCCGGCAGGGGGCTACGAGCAGTACTTC
CASTPAGGYEQYF
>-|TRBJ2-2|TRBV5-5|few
TGTGCCAGCAGCTCGGAGATGCTAGCGCGTAGCACCGGGGAGCTGTTTTTT
CASSSEMLARSTGELFF
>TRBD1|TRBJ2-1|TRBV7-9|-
TGTGTCAGCAGCCCTACGGTGCCGACAGGGGTGTTTGAGCAGTTCTTC
CVSSPTVPTGVFEQFF
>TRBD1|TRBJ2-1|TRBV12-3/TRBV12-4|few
TGTGCCAGCAGTAACACGGGACAGGCCTACAATGAGCAGTTCTTC
CASSNTGQAYNEQFF
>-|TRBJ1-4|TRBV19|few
TGTGCCAGTAACGGCGGGAGGACTAATGAAAAACTGTTTTTT
CASNGGRTNEKLFF
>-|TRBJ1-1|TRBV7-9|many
TGTGCCAGCAGCTTACCGGCAGCCTGGACGGCTGAAGCTTTCTTT
CASSLPAAWTAEAFF